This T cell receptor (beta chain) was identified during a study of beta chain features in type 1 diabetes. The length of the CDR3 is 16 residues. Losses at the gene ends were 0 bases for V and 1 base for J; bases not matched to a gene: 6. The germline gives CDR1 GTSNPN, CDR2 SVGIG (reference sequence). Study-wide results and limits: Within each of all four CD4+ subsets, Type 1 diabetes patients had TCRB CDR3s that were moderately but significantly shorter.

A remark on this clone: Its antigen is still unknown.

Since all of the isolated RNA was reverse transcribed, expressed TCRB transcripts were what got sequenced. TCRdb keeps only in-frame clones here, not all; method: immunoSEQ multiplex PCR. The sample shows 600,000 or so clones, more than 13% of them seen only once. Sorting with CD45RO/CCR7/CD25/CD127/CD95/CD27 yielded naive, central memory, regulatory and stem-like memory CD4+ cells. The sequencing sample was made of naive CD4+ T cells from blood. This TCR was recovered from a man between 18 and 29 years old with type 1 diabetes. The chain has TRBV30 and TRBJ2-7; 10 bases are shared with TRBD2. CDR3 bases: TGTGCCTGGAGTGTGGGTAGCGGGAGGTTATCCTACGAGCAGTACTTC. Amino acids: CAWSVGSGRLSYEQYF.